The 27 T cell receptor beta chains below were found in one sample sequenced in a study of shared clonotypes between healthy human individuals. Only in-frame clones appear in the TCRdb table, and some are missing; sequencing was by immunoSEQ multiplex PCR. The sample holds about 1.5 million clones; roughly 98% are singletons and the top ten take around 0.47%. The sample comprised naive CD4+ T cells sorted from blood. The subset is: CD45RA+ positively selected. The receptors here all came from a man aged 25 to 45 in good health.

The V and J genes are TRBV18 and TRBJ2-5; 15 nucleotides agree with TRBD2. This CDR3 contains 16 residues. Unmatched junction bases numbered 6, after V lost 5 bases and J lost 5 bases. CDR1 and CDR2 from the germline V gene are KGHSH and LQKENI. The CDR3 DNA follows: TGTGCCAGCTCAGGACTAGCGGGAGGGCCCAGGGAGACCCAGTACTTC. Protein product: CASSGLAGGPRETQYF.

This clone has just one count. This sequence joins TRBV4-3 and TRBJ1-2; 8 nucleotides line up with TRBD1. CDR1 is LGHNA, CDR2 YSLEER, per germline. J was trimmed by 4 bases and V by 4 bases; bases with no gene match: 8. The CDR3 contains 15 residues. Written as DNA, the CDR3 is TGCGCCAGCAGCCGGGCTACAGGGGGGAGCTATGGCTACACCTTC. Translating gives CASSRATGGSYGYTF.

The chain joins TRBV15 to TRBJ1-5; perhaps TRBD1 as D (5 bases). This CDR3 is 16 amino acids long. Germline CDR1 and CDR2: LNHNV and YYDKDF (reference sequence). The V and J ends lost 7 bases and 10 bases respectively, with 26 bases between them. CDR3 sequence (DNA): TGTGCCACCACGAAGGGGTCCGGGACTGCGTTACGCCCCCAGCATTTT. Translated: CATTKGSGTALRPQHF.

For this clone: This sample also contains other DNA sequences that code for the same CDR3. V is TRBV5-1 and J is TRBJ2-1; D is possibly TRBD2 (5 bases). The CDR3 totals 12 residues. The V gene's germline CDR1 is SGHRS and CDR2 YFSETQ. V lost 0 bases and J 7 bases, leaving 5 bases between the germline ends. The CDR3 protein is CASSLAGNEQFF. The CDR3 DNA reads TGCGCCAGCAGCTTGGCGGGGAATGAGCAGTTCTTC.

This clone showed up just once. The gene calls are TRBV18 and TRBJ1-1; no firm D call. This CDR3 is built from 15 residues. Germline V lookup: CDR1 KGHSH, CDR2 LQKENI. Trimming removed 1 base at V and 1 base at J, with 10 bases between. The CDR3 bases are TGTGCCAGCTCACCACGCGAAGAGAGGAACACTGAAGCTTTCTTT. Encoded protein: CASSPREERNTEAFF.

This clone was counted a single time. Written as DNA, the CDR3 is TGTGCCAGCAGCTTAGAGGGAAAACACTTTAACTATGGCTACACCTTC. This codes for CASSLEGKHFNYGYTF. The chain joins TRBV7-8 to TRBJ1-2; D unclear. Trimming shortened V by 1 base and J by 1 base, and 13 bases separated the two germline ends. The CDR3 extends over 16 amino acids. Germline lookup yields CDR1 SGHVS and CDR2 FQNEAQ. Drawing the rest from reference TRBV7-8 and TRBJ1-2, the complete variable domain is GAGVSQSPRYKVAKRGQDVALRCDPISGHVSLFWYQQALGQGPEFLTYFQNEAQLDKSGLPSDRFFAERPEGSVSTLKIQRTQQEDSAVYLCASSLEGKHFNYGYTFGSGTRLTVV.

This chain joins TRBV5-4 and TRBJ1-4, with D unresolved. The germline CDR1 and CDR2 sequences are SGHNT and YYREEE (reference sequence). Trimming took off 3 bases at V and 4 bases at J, with 10 bases between the two ends. This CDR3 has 14 amino acids. The CDR3 DNA reads TGTGCCAGCAGCTCGGCGGGTGTTAATGAAAAACTGTTTTTT. This translates into CASSSAGVNEKLFF.

The DNA for the CDR3 is TGCGCCAGCAGCCAAGATCCTGGTGAGCAGTTCTTC. Amino acid sequence: CASSQDPGEQFF. V gene TRBV4-1 combines with J gene TRBJ2-1; D unresolved. Germline CDR1 is MGHRA and CDR2 is YSYEKL. The CDR3 contains 12 residues. The germline V and J ends were trimmed by 0 bases and 9 bases, with 6 bases remaining between them.

The chain uses TRBV10-3 and TRBJ2-3; no clear D gene. V lost 3 bases, J lost 2 bases, and 9 bases lay in between. The CDR3 covers 14 residues. The germline V gene encodes CDR1 ENHRY and CDR2 SYGVKD. The CDR3 protein is CAISDTVNTDTQYF. The CDR3, as DNA: TGTGCCATCAGTGACACAGTTAACACAGATACGCAGTATTTT.

The chain joins TRBV7-2 to TRBJ2-3, with 7 nucleotides matching TRBD2. Germline V gene sequence: CDR1 SGHTA, CDR2 FQGNSA. There are 14 residues in the CDR3. Trimming at V came to 7 bases and at J to 4 bases, leaving 8 bases not matched to a gene. In DNA, the CDR3 is TGTGCCAGCAAACGGCGGGAGACGTCAGATACGCAGTATTTT. Protein sequence: CASKRRETSDTQYF.

This clone came up once. This sequence joins TRBV5-1 and TRBJ1-1, with 8 bases aligning to TRBD1. Unmatched junction bases numbered 5, after V lost 6 bases and J lost 1 base. CDR1 is SGHRS, CDR2 YFSETQ, per germline. CDR3 length: 14 amino acids. The CDR3, as DNA: TGCGCCAGCAACGTCGACAGGGGGAACACTGAAGCTTTCTTT. It translates to CASNVDRGNTEAFF.

The V call is TRBV19, the J call TRBJ1-2; 8 bases agree with TRBD1. Germline V gene data show CDR1 as LNHDA and CDR2 as SQIVND (reference sequence). V shed 8 bases and J 1 base; nucleotides not matched to a gene: 12. The CDR3 length is 16 residues. The CDR3 region is CASRPWGGQGNYGYTF. The CDR3 DNA follows: TGTGCCAGTCGGCCATGGGGAGGACAGGGTAACTATGGCTACACCTTC. The full variable domain, rest sourced from reference TRBV19 and TRBJ1-2, is DGGITQSPKYLFRKEGQNVTLSCEQNLNHDAMYWYRQDPGQGLRLIYYSQIVNDFQKGDIAEGYSVSREKKESFPLTVTSAQKNPTAFYLCASRPWGGQGNYGYTFGSGTRLTVV.

The CDR3 reads CASSLPTPYEQYF. In DNA form, the CDR3 reads TGTGCCAGCAGCTTACCTACCCCGTACGAGCAGTACTTC. This chain connects TRBV5-5 to TRBJ2-7; D remains ambiguous. The CDR3 runs to 13 residues. Between the trimmed V and J ends, which lost 2 bases and 4 bases, there was a span of 10 bases. Germline assignment: CDR1 SGHKS and CDR2 YYEKEE (reference sequence).

The V call is TRBV27, the J call TRBJ1-2; D gene ambiguous. Between the trimmed V and J ends, which lost 5 bases and 4 bases, there was a span of 11 bases. There are 13 residues in the CDR3. Germline CDR1 reads MNHEY; CDR2 reads SMNVEV (reference sequence). CDR3 DNA: TGTGCCAGCAGTCCTAGAGGGTCCTATGGCTACACCTTC. Protein: CASSPRGSYGYTF.

The chain employs TRBV7-2 and TRBJ1-5, with 8 nucleotides matching TRBD1. CDR1 and CDR2 from the germline V gene are SGHTA and FQGNSA. V trimming: 2 bases; J trimming: 6 bases; junction bases outside the gene matches: 6. CDR3 length: 15 residues. The CDR3 sequence: CASSLSTGGGQPQHF. The CDR3, as DNA: TGTGCCAGCAGCTTATCCACAGGGGGAGGTCAGCCCCAGCATTTT.

J is TRBJ1-5 and V is TRBV19; tentative D call: TRBD1 (6 bases). From germline, CDR1 is LNHDA and CDR2 SQIVND (reference sequence). The CDR3 sequence is 16 residues long. The V end lost 3 bases, the J end lost 3 bases, and 15 bases lay between the germline ends. The CDR3 here is CASSMRDTDYNQPQHF. Written as DNA, the CDR3 is TGTGCCAGTAGTATGCGGGACACAGACTACAATCAGCCCCAGCATTTT.

The chain employs TRBV4-3 and TRBJ2-3; 8 bases agree with TRBD2. Trimming at V came to 0 bases and at J to 1 base, leaving 9 bases not matched to a gene. There are 18 residues in the CDR3. Germline loops: CDR1 LGHNA, CDR2 YSLEER. CDR3 bases: TGCGCCAGCAGCCAAGATAACGGCGGGAGGCTAGGCACAGATACGCAGTATTTT. This gives the protein CASSQDNGGRLGTDTQYF.

The V gene is TRBV5-1, the J gene TRBJ2-1; TRBD2 might be the D (6 bases). V was cut by 0 bases and J by 7 bases, with 14 bases left in between. Per germline, CDR1 SGHRS and CDR2 YFSETQ. The CDR3 sequence is 15 residues long. The CDR3 coding sequence is TGCGCCAGCAGCTTGGCGCGGGGATTCTTGAATGAGCAGTTCTTC. As protein: CASSLARGFLNEQFF. Looking up the rest from reference TRBV5-1 and TRBJ2-1 gives the full variable domain: KAGVTQTPRYLIKTRGQQVTLSCSPISGHRSVSWYQQTPGQGLQFLFEYFSETQRNKGNFPGRFSGRQFSNSRSEMNVSTLELGDSALYLCASSLARGFLNEQFFGPGTRLTVL.

This sequence joins TRBV6-1 and TRBJ2-3; 7 nucleotides match TRBD2. The CDR3 length is 16 residues. Germline V gene data show CDR1 as MNHNS and CDR2 as SASEGT. V lost 4 bases to trimming and J lost 3 bases; unmatched junction nucleotides: 10. CDR3: CASSVHPSGGTDTQYF. The DNA of the CDR3 is TGTGCCAGCAGTGTCCATCCATCCGGGGGGACAGATACGCAGTATTTT.

The chain carries TRBV4-2 and TRBJ2-1, with TRBD1 matching over 8 bases. The CDR3 spans 15 residues. Germline-derived CDR1 and CDR2 are LGHNA and YNFKEQ. The J segment lost 5 bases and the V segment lost 1 base, leaving 4 bases of the junction unmatched. The DNA for the CDR3 is TGTGCCAGCAGCCAAGTCGGACAGGGCCACAATGAGCAGTTCTTC. Encoded protein: CASSQVGQGHNEQFF.

This sequence joins TRBV6-1 and TRBJ1-5, with no clear D. From germline, CDR1 is MNHNS and CDR2 SASEGT. V was trimmed by 0 bases and J by 3 bases, leaving 12 bases between them. This CDR3 has 16 amino acids. The CDR3 reads CASSEALGSHNQPQHF. CDR3 coding DNA: TGTGCCAGCAGTGAAGCGCTAGGGTCACACAATCAGCCCCAGCATTTT.

This rearrangement joins TRBV28 to TRBJ2-7, with D perhaps being TRBD1 or TRBD2 (5 bases each). V shed 5 bases and J shed 2 bases, with 22 bases lying between them. CDR1 MDHEN and CDR2 SYDVKM come from the germline V gene. The CDR3 is made up of 17 amino acids. The CDR3 protein is CASSLATGTTGTYEQYF. Written as DNA, the CDR3 is TGTGCCAGCAGTCTAGCAACCGGGACCACCGGAACCTACGAGCAGTACTTC. Supplemented by reference TRBV28 and TRBJ2-7, the full variable domain reads DVKVTQSSRYLVKRTGEKVFLECVQDMDHENMFWYRQDPGLGLRLIYFSYDVKMKEKGDIPEGYSVSREKKERFSLILESASTNQTSMYLCASSLATGTTGTYEQYFGPGTRLTVT.

The chain employs TRBV5-1 and TRBJ2-4; D is perhaps TRBD1 (5 bases). V lost 3 bases to trimming and J lost 9 bases, with 16 bases between them. This CDR3 region has 14 residues. The germline V gene has CDR1 SGHRS and CDR2 YFSETQ. CDR3 DNA sequence: TGCGCCAGCAGCTCCAGCAGGGCCCCGGGCATTCAGTACTTC. Translated: CASSSSRAPGIQYF.

V gene TRBV6-6 combines with J gene TRBJ1-5, with no clear D. V lost 4 bases and J 4 bases, leaving 17 bases between the germline ends. Germline V gene lookup returns CDR1 MNHNY and CDR2 SVGAGI (reference sequence). This CDR3 contains 16 residues. Written as DNA, the CDR3 is TGTGCCAGCAGTTCCCGCCGGGAAAGTATTAATCAGCCCCAGCATTTT. It encodes CASSSRRESINQPQHF.

In its sample, this clone was seen once. The chain is built from TRBV5-1 and TRBJ2-3; D unclear. V was pared by 2 bases and J by 3 bases, with 16 bases between. The germline CDR1 and CDR2 sequences are SGHRS and YFSETQ. The CDR3 runs 16 residues. The CDR3 bases are TGCGCCAGCAGCTTAGGTAAGACGGGCCGGACAGATACGCAGTATTTT. As protein: CASSLGKTGRTDTQYF.

The chain uses TRBV28 and TRBJ2-7; TRBD1 matches at 10 bases. CDR1 and CDR2 (germline): MDHEN, SYDVKM. Trimming at V came to 1 base and at J to 7 bases, leaving 16 bases not matched to a gene. The CDR3 is made up of 18 amino acids. The CDR3 DNA reads as TGTGCCAGCAGTTTATTGAATCTCCGGGACAGGGGAGGTGAGGAGCAGTACTTC. It specifies CASSLLNLRDRGGEEQYF.

The rearrangement uses TRBV11-2 and TRBJ2-4, with D perhaps assigned TRBD1 or TRBD2 (5 bases each). The germline CDR1 and CDR2 sequences are SGHAT and FQNNGV. The CDR3 loop spans 16 amino acids. The germline V and J ends were trimmed by 1 base and 1 base, with 11 bases remaining between them. CDR3 sequence reads: CASSLAVWGAKNIQYF. The DNA of the CDR3 is TGTGCCAGCAGCTTAGCGGTCTGGGGGGCCAAAAACATTCAGTACTTC. Full variable domain (missing parts from reference TRBV11-2 and TRBJ2-4): EAGVAQSPRYKIIEKRQSVAFWCNPISGHATLYWYQQILGQGPKLLIQFQNNGVVDDSQLPKDRFSAERLKGVDSTLKIQPAKLEDSAVYLCASSLAVWGAKNIQYFGAGTRLSVL.